This TCR beta chain was documented in a study of blood T cell repertoires in COVID-19. The data were produced by immunoSEQ multiplex PCR, yet TCRdb's version contains in-frame clones alone and is incomplete. The profile shows some 220,000 clones, about 86% of them singletons. The CDR3 loop spans 14 amino acids. Germline V lookup: CDR1 LGHNA, CDR2 YNFKEQ. V was trimmed by 6 bases and J by 1 base, leaving 12 bases between them. This receptor was identified in a woman aged 55-75 years with acute or convalescent COVID-19. The J gene is TRBJ1-1, the V gene TRBV4-2; D is ambiguous. Sample: peripheral blood. The CDR3 sequence: CASSPGGGNTEAFF. The CDR3 coding sequence is TGTGCCAGCAGTCCCGGTGGTGGGAACACTGAAGCTTTCTTT.